These 5 T cell receptor beta chains originate from one sample sequenced in a study of OX40 agonist ivuxolimab in advanced cancers. Data came from immunoSEQ multiplex PCR; TCRdb stores just in-frame clones and leaves some out. The sample lists about 56,000 clones; 85% to 95% were seen once. Material: CD4+ or CD8+ T cells sorted from blood, obtained in a trial of the OX40 agonist ivuxolimab. These receptor sequences come from an adult with an advanced solid tumor such as melanoma, head and neck, liver or kidney cancer.

The gene calls are TRBV30 and TRBJ2-3; 11 nucleotides align to TRBD2. V was pared by 4 bases and J by 6 bases, with 6 bases of the junction left unmatched. The CDR3 contains 14 residues. Germline CDR1 is GTSNPN and CDR2 is SVGIG (reference sequence). The CDR3 region is CAWTPGLAGDTQYF. CDR3 coding DNA: TGTGCCTGGACCCCAGGACTAGCGGGCGATACGCAGTATTTT.

V and J are TRBV7-9 and TRBJ2-3; 8 nucleotides line up with TRBD1. Germline V gene lookup returns CDR1 SEHNR and CDR2 FQNEAQ (reference sequence). Germline trimming cut 5 bases from V and 6 bases from J; bases unmatched to any gene: 1. The CDR3 runs to 12 residues. CDR3 DNA sequence: TGTGCCAGCAGCACAGGGGGGGATACGCAGTATTTT. Protein: CASSTGGDTQYF.

The V gene is TRBV9, the J gene TRBJ2-7; D might be TRBD1 (6 bases). V shed 4 bases and J shed 0 bases, with 17 bases lying between them. CDR3 length: 16 amino acids. Germline V lookup: CDR1 SGDLS, CDR2 YYNGEE. In DNA form, the CDR3 reads TGTGCCAGCAGCCCGTGGGGGCAGACATCCTCCTACGAGCAGTACTTC. Translation: CASSPWGQTSSYEQYF. The full variable domain, its missing parts supplied by reference TRBV9 and TRBJ2-7, is DSGVTQTPKHLITATGQRVTLRCSPRSGDLSVYWYQQSLDQGLQFLIQYYNGEERAKGNILERFSAQQFPDLHSELNLSSLELGDSALYFCASSPWGQTSSYEQYFGPGTRLTVT.

The chain recombines TRBV20-1 with TRBJ1-2, with D possibly being TRBD1 (5 bases). CDR1 and CDR2 (germline): DFQATT, SNEGSKA (reference sequence). This CDR3 is built from 11 residues. This chain's CDR3 is CGSGPNYGYTF. DNA for the CDR3: TGCGGGTCAGGGCCTAACTATGGCTACACCTTC.

This chain links TRBV6-6 with TRBJ2-7, with D perhaps matching TRBD2 (5 bases). Trimming pared 6 bases from V and 5 bases from J, leaving 20 bases between. The germline CDR1 and CDR2 sequences are MNHNY and SVGAGI (reference sequence). This CDR3 is 15 amino acids long. CDR3 in amino acids: CASSPAGEMSHEQYF. CDR3 nucleotide sequence: TGTGCCAGCAGCCCGGCCGGGGAGATGAGCCACGAGCAGTACTTC.